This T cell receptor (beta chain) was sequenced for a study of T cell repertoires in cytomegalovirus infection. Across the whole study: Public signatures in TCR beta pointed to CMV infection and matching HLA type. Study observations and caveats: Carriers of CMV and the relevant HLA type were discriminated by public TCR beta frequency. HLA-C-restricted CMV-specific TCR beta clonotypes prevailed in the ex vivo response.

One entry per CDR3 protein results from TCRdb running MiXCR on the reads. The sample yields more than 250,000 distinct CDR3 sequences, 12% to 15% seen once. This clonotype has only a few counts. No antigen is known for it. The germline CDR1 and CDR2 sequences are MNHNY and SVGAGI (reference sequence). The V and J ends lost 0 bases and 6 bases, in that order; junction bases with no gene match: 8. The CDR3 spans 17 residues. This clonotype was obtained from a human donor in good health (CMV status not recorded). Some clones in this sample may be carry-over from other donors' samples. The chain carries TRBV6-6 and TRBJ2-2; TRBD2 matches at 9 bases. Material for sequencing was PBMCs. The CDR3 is CASSYSAGTSMAGELFF. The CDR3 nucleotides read TGTGCCAGCAGTTACTCCGCCGGGACTAGCATGGCCGGGGAGCTGTTTTTT.